This T cell receptor (beta chain) appears in the sequencing data of a study of blood T cell repertoires in COVID-19. Study-level background: Specimens from acute and convalescent COVID-19 originated in the United States, Italy and Spain. PBMCs, B-cell-depleted T cells, or T cells provided the cDNA or gDNA that made up the material.

Per the original data handling: Researchers report that nucleated cell counts were estimated from reference gene primer amplification. Libraries were prepared by immunoSEQ multiplex PCR; TCRdb keeps only in-frame clonotypes and omits some of them. That table gives V, J and clone size, and the DNA gave D and trimming. In the table there are around 30,000 clones, 85% of which are singletons. Germline V gives CDR1 KGHSH, CDR2 LQKENI. The CDR3 runs 16 residues. The J segment lost 3 bases and the V segment lost 5 bases, leaving 9 bases of the junction unmatched. This sequence joins TRBV18 and TRBJ2-7; 11 bases are a match to TRBD2. Sequencing was done on a sample of peripheral blood. The clonotype originates from a man in his fifties or sixties with active COVID-19. The CDR3 region is CASSSVAGGQDYEQYF. CDR3 sequence (DNA): TGTGCCAGCTCATCCGTAGCGGGAGGGCAGGACTACGAGCAGTACTTC.